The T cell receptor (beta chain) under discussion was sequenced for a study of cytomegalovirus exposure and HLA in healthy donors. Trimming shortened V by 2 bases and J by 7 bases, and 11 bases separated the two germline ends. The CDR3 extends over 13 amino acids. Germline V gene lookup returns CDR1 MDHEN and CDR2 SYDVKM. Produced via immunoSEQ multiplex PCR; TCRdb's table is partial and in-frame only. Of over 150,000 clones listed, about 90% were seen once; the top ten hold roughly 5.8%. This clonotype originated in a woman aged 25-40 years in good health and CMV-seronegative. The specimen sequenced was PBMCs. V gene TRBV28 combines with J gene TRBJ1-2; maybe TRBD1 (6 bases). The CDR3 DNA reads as TGTGCCAGCAGTTTAAGGGGGGTCCGTGGCTACACCTTC. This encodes CASSLRGVRGYTF.